A selection of T cell receptor beta chains follows, all from one sample in a study of blood T cell repertoires in COVID-19. Method: immunoSEQ multiplex PCR; TCRdb's copy keeps in-frame clones and lacks some. The table shows about 180,000 clones, with roughly 84% occurring only once. The specimen was peripheral blood. These receptors originate from a man younger than 35 with active or convalescent COVID-19. Each CDR3 is given with its conserved first and last residue. Fields, in order: D gene, CDR3 length, J gene, clone size, V gene, CDR3 protein, CDR3 DNA. The D gene is left open where the match is weak. Some rows have no size entry. The others give once, few or many, or a class for an expanded clone.

TRBD1 14 TRBJ1-5 NA TRBV18 CASSSDRVGQPQHF TGTGCCAGCTCATCCGACAGGGTGGGTCAGCCCCAGCATTTT
NA 16 TRBJ2-7 NA TRBV15 CATSGRLGGSSYEQYF TGTGCCACCAGCGGAAGATTAGGGGGAAGCTCCTACGAGCAGTACTTC
TRBD1 16 TRBJ2-2 few TRBV11-3 CASSRFGQGGTGELFF TGTGCCAGCAGCCGATTCGGACAGGGCGGCACCGGGGAGCTGTTTTTT
NA 13 TRBJ1-2 NA TRBV2 CASQQATNYGYTF TGTGCCAGCCAACAGGCCACTAACTATGGCTACACCTTC
NA 15 TRBJ1-1 NA TRBV7-2 CASSQSQGSLTEAFF TGTGCCAGCAGCCAATCCCAGGGGAGTCTCACTGAAGCTTTCTTT
NA 13 TRBJ1-2 NA TRBV11-2 CASSLQGDYGYTF TGTGCCAGCAGCTTACAGGGTGACTATGGCTACACCTTC
NA 15 TRBJ2-2 NA TRBV3-1/TRBV3-2 CASSPQGGKAGELFF TGTGCCAGCAGCCCCCAGGGGGGTAAGGCCGGGGAGCTGTTTTTT
TRBD2 17 TRBJ2-1 NA TRBV19 CASSKLAGASSYNEQFF TGTGCCAGTAGTAAACTAGCGGGGGCCAGCTCCTACAATGAGCAGTTCTTC
TRBD1 13 TRBJ2-7 NA TRBV5-1 CASADRLTYEQYF TGCGCCAGTGCGGACAGGTTGACCTACGAGCAGTACTTC
NA 15 TRBJ1-4 NA TRBV7-2 CASSLGTALNEKLFF TGTGCCAGCAGCTTAGGGACAGCCCTAAATGAAAAACTGTTTTTT
NA 15 TRBJ2-1 NA TRBV21-1 CASSKMDSYFNEQFF TGTGCCAGCAGCAAAATGGACAGTTACTTCAATGAGCAGTTCTTC
TRBD2 17 TRBJ2-1 NA TRBV28 CASSGLGRGGRGNEQFF TGTGCCAGCAGTGGGTTGGGGCGGGGGGGCCGAGGTAATGAGCAGTTCTTC
TRBD1 15 TRBJ2-7 NA TRBV27 CASSSRGTGVWEQYF TGTGCCAGCAGTTCCCGCGGGACAGGGGTGTGGGAGCAGTACTTC
TRBD2 15 TRBJ2-7 NA TRBV7-9 CASSLGGSGVGEQYF TGTGCCAGCAGCTTAGGTGGTAGCGGGGTCGGCGAGCAGTACTTC
TRBD1 18 TRBJ1-2 NA TRBV4-3 CASSQDRSVGTGIYGYTF TGCGCCAGCAGCCAAGATCGCTCCGTGGGGACAGGTATCTATGGCTACACCTTC
TRBD1 14 TRBJ1-4 NA TRBV6-5 CASTTLGQGEKLFF TGTGCCAGCACCACCCTAGGACAGGGGGAAAAACTGTTTTTT
NA 12 TRBJ1-1 NA TRBV10-3 CATNTGNTEAFF TGTGCCACTAACACAGGGAACACTGAAGCTTTCTTT